What follows is one TCR beta chain and its context. Its antigen is currently unknown. One end of the junction varies from germline; a read error may be responsible. Then a second PCR, running roughly 7 to 11 cycles, was carried out with a sample-barcoded 5' primer and a J-beta primer mix. Researchers report that each sample yielded at least 2.5 million CDR3-containing paired-end reads. In TCRdb, the 5' RACE reads were re-called with MiXCR into one record per CDR3 protein. This table holds some 1,800,000 distinct CDR3 sequences, about two fifths found once. The sample belongs to a study of blood T cells in healthy people across ages. Study-level information: The capture of about one barcoded beta molecule per two T cells was achieved by template switching. Whole-study results and caveats: As naive T cell percentage varied, TCR beta diversity correlated strongly with it. Comparison with aged donors showed that long-lived donors had more naive CD4+ cells and higher diversity.

The V gene's germline CDR1 is SGDLS and CDR2 YYNGEE. This CDR3 is built from 13 residues. V and J are TRBV9 and TRBJ1-1; unclear D gene. Sequences were obtained from blood. This TCR derives from a human donor in good health. CDR3 sequence: CVSSDQPNTEAFF. The CDR3 DNA sequence: TGTGTCAGCAGCGACCAGCCGAACACTGAAGCTTTCTTT.